These 20 T cell receptor beta chains were all obtained from the same sample, sequenced in a study of T cell responses to AZD1222 COVID-19 vaccine. TCRdb keeps only in-frame clones here, not all; method: immunoSEQ multiplex PCR. The sample lists approximately 110,000 clones; around 76% were seen once. Specimen: peripheral blood, collected on day 0 of AZD1222 vaccination. The receptors were sampled from an adult in good health.

J is TRBJ1-2 and V is TRBV4-1; D call uncertain. CDR1 is MGHRA and CDR2 is YSYEKL in the germline V gene. Trimming stripped 4 bases from V and 4 bases from J, with 16 bases between. The CDR3 length is 15 residues. CDR3 nucleotides: TGCGCCAGCAGCCGGTCTAATACCGGTGGCTATGGCTACACCTTC. As protein: CASSRSNTGGYGYTF.

The chain has TRBV18 and TRBJ2-2; 8 bases agree with TRBD1. The V segment lost 3 bases and the J segment 4 bases; nucleotides outside the gene matches: 7. Germline assignment: CDR1 KGHSH and CDR2 LQKENI. This CDR3 spans 16 amino acids. As DNA, the CDR3 is TGTGCCAGCTCACCGCGGACAGGGCTCGCCACCGGGGAGCTGTTTTTT. This translates into CASSPRTGLATGELFF.

The CDR3 sequence: CASTGQTNYGYTF. The CDR3 coding sequence is TGTGCCAGCACCGGACAGACTAACTATGGCTACACCTTC. J is TRBJ1-2 and V is TRBV5-4; D is possibly TRBD1 (6 bases). Trimming left V 6 bases short and J 0 bases short, with 9 bases between. The germline V gene encodes CDR1 SGHNT and CDR2 YYREEE (reference sequence). CDR3 size: 13 residues.

This chain uses TRBV19 with TRBJ2-7, with TRBD1 matching 9 bases. The length of the CDR3 is 15 residues. The V gene end was trimmed by 5 bases and the J gene end by 4 bases; junction bases not matched to a gene: 9. Germline V gene data show CDR1 as LNHDA and CDR2 as SQIVND (reference sequence). CDR3 residues: CASSPYTGQGYEQYF. The CDR3 DNA is TGTGCCAGTAGTCCTTACACGGGACAGGGATACGAGCAGTACTTC.

This chain uses TRBV16 with TRBJ1-2; 8 nucleotides line up with TRBD1. Germline-derived CDR1 and CDR2 are KGHSY and FQNENV. CDR3 length: 15 amino acids. V lost 7 bases to trimming and J lost 1 base; unmatched junction nucleotides: 8. The CDR3 DNA reads as TGTGCCAGCAACCTGGGGACAGGATTTAACTATGGCTACACCTTC. Translated, it gives CASNLGTGFNYGYTF.

This rearrangement joins TRBV7-2 to TRBJ1-6, with D uncertain. The CDR3 is made up of 13 amino acids. V lost 1 base and J 6 bases, leaving 4 bases between the germline ends. Germline assignment: CDR1 SGHTA and CDR2 FQGNSA. The CDR3 DNA sequence: TGTGCCAGCAGCTTAGATCGTAATTCACCCCTCCACTTT. It encodes CASSLDRNSPLHF.

The chain joins TRBV5-1 to TRBJ2-1; 10 bases are a match to TRBD2. The junction had 6 bases not matched to a gene; V was cut back by 3 bases and J by 9 bases. CDR3 length: 14 residues. Germline V gene sequence: CDR1 SGHRS, CDR2 YFSETQ. The CDR3 here is CASSSAGGQLEQFF. As DNA, the CDR3 is TGCGCCAGCAGCTCAGCGGGGGGGCAACTTGAGCAGTTCTTC.

The rearrangement joins TRBV3-1 (or the pseudogene TRBV3-2) to TRBJ2-7; D call uncertain. V was trimmed by 5 bases and J by 4 bases, leaving 9 bases between them. Germline lookup yields CDR1 LGHDT and CDR2 YNNKEL (reference sequence). The CDR3 covers 12 residues. This chain's CDR3 is CASSSSRYEQYF. CDR3 DNA sequence: TGTGCCAGCAGCTCTTCCAGGTACGAGCAGTACTTC.

The rearrangement joins TRBV28 to TRBJ1-5; no firm D call. Germline lookup yields CDR1 MDHEN and CDR2 SYDVKM. The CDR3 covers 14 residues. Trimming took off 3 bases at V and 3 bases at J, with 9 bases between the two ends. This CDR3 reads CASSLVRDNQPQHF. The CDR3 nucleotides read TGTGCCAGCAGTTTGGTACGGGACAATCAGCCCCAGCATTTT.

J is TRBJ2-7 and V is TRBV3-1 (or the pseudogene TRBV3-2); D may be TRBD1 or TRBD2 (5 bases each). Germline lookup yields CDR1 LGHDT and CDR2 YNNKEL (reference sequence). Deletions cut 1 base from V and 3 bases from J, with 10 bases between. The CDR3 is 14 residues long. DNA for the CDR3: TGTGCCAGCAGCCAAGGGGGACCTTTCTACGAGCAGTACTTC. Its protein is CASSQGGPFYEQYF.

The chain recombines TRBV10-3 with TRBJ1-2; D is perhaps TRBD1 (5 bases). Trimming stripped 2 bases from V and 5 bases from J, with 12 bases between. The CDR3 consists of 14 residues. CDR1 is ENHRY, CDR2 SYGVKD, per germline. The CDR3 sequence: CAISEGWGPYGYTF. The CDR3 DNA reads as TGTGCCATCAGTGAGGGTTGGGGACCTTATGGCTACACCTTC.

The CDR3: CASSVISGNTGELFF. The CDR3 region has the DNA TGTGCCAGCAGCGTAATCTCAGGGAACACCGGGGAGCTGTTTTTT. The V and J genes are TRBV9 and TRBJ2-2; D gene ambiguous. This CDR3 spans 15 amino acids. Trimming took off 1 base at V and 1 base at J, with 8 bases between the two ends. Germline V gene lookup returns CDR1 SGDLS and CDR2 YYNGEE. Variable domain in full (rest from reference TRBV9 and TRBJ2-2): DSGVTQTPKHLITATGQRVTLRCSPRSGDLSVYWYQQSLDQGLQFLIQYYNGEERAKGNILERFSAQQFPDLHSELNLSSLELGDSALYFCASSVISGNTGELFFGEGSRLTVL.

The chain carries TRBV5-1 and TRBJ1-2; 10 nucleotides agree with TRBD1. Losses at the gene ends were 0 bases for V and 0 bases for J; bases not matched to a gene: 5. This CDR3 contains 17 residues. Germline assignment: CDR1 SGHRS and CDR2 YFSETQ. The CDR3 loop is CASSLARQGASNYGYTF. The CDR3 bases are TGCGCCAGCAGCTTGGCCCGACAGGGGGCTTCTAACTATGGCTACACCTTC.

This chain joins TRBV5-1 and TRBJ1-1, with D perhaps matching TRBD1 (6 bases). CDR1 SGHRS and CDR2 YFSETQ come from the germline V gene. This CDR3 has 15 amino acids. Trimming pared 2 bases from V and 0 bases from J, leaving 11 bases between. The CDR3 bases are TGCGCCAGCAGCTTTATACAGGGCTTGAACACTGAAGCTTTCTTT. Translated, it gives CASSFIQGLNTEAFF.

The chain combines TRBV11-2 with TRBJ1-2; D perhaps matches TRBD1 (6 bases). The V end lost 5 bases, the J end lost 10 bases, and 17 bases lay between the germline ends. This CDR3 contains 13 residues. CDR1 is SGHAT and CDR2 is FQNNGV in the germline V gene. In DNA form, the CDR3 reads TGTGCCAGCAGCACCGGGACATCGTTGGACTACACCTTC. It specifies CASSTGTSLDYTF.

This sequence joins TRBV10-1 and TRBJ2-4; D call uncertain. V dropped 3 bases and J dropped 1 base, with 7 bases sitting between them. This CDR3 comprises 14 residues. Per the germline V gene, CDR1 is WNHNN and CDR2 is SYGVQD (reference sequence). The CDR3 DNA reads as TGCGCCAGCAGTGATTCGGTGGCCAAAAACATTCAGTACTTC. Translating gives CASSDSVAKNIQYF.

V is TRBV5-1 and J is TRBJ1-2; unclear D gene. From germline, CDR1 is SGHRS and CDR2 YFSETQ. V dropped 0 bases and J dropped 4 bases, with 10 bases sitting between them. The CDR3 spans 14 residues. The CDR3 region is CASSLGELGYGYTF. CDR3 nucleotides: TGCGCCAGCAGCTTGGGGGAGTTGGGCTATGGCTACACCTTC.

In the case of this clone: One end of the junction is discordant with germline, which a read error may explain. The V and J genes are TRBV6-6 and TRBJ2-7; 7 bases match TRBD1. The CDR3 runs to 13 residues. CDR1 is MNHNY, CDR2 SVGAGI, per germline (reference sequence). The CDR3 DNA reads TGTGCCAGCAGTTCGGGACAGCTCATAGGTTGGGCCTTC. It is translated as CASSSGQLIGWAF.

V and J are TRBV3-1 (or the pseudogene TRBV3-2) and TRBJ1-2; 11 nucleotides align to TRBD1. Germline V gene lookup returns CDR1 LGHDT and CDR2 YNNKEL (reference sequence). After removal of 4 bases from V and 10 bases from J, the junction contained 5 bases not matched to a gene. The CDR3 is 13 residues long. CDR3 in amino acids: CASSRGQGASYTF. DNA of the CDR3: TGTGCCAGCAGCCGCGGACAGGGGGCATCCTACACCTTC.

This clone was observed once. The chain joins TRBV5-1 to TRBJ1-1; D remains unclear. The V end was cut by 0 bases, the J end by 4 bases, with 1 base between. CDR1 and CDR2 from the germline V gene are SGHRS and YFSETQ. The CDR3 is 11 residues long. The CDR3 sequence: CASSLGTEAFF. Here the CDR3 DNA reads TGCGCCAGCAGCTTGGGCACTGAAGCTTTCTTT.